A selection of T cell receptor beta chains follows, all from one sample in a study of blood T cell repertoires in COVID-19. The assay was immunoSEQ multiplex PCR, and TCRdb's table has in-frame clones only and misses some. The top ten clones hold more than 3% of a sample with 250,000 or so clones, over 80% of them seen once. The sequencing sample was made of PBMCs or T cells enriched from blood (not recorded which). Receptor source: a woman aged 25 to 39 who had been exposed to COVID-19. The CDR3 runs from the conserved cysteine through the conserved F or W. Clone size, where shown, is once, few, many, or a class for clones that have expanded.

j_call v_call clone_size cdr3_aa
TRBJ1-4 TRBV30 - CAWSRGQVREKLFF
TRBJ2-1 TRBV5-4 - CASSLRGQGYNEQFF
TRBJ2-7 TRBV6-5 - CASSYSGLSYYEQYF
TRBJ1-1 TRBV30 - CASLWDRANTEAFF
TRBJ2-3 TRBV7-6 - CASSFGTLTDTQYF
TRBJ2-5 TRBV3-1/TRBV3-2 - CASSPPWGLFTGTQETQYF
TRBJ2-1 TRBV9 once CASSVTGTSVYNEQFF
TRBJ1-3 TRBV6-5 - CASSYSRQGGNTIYF
TRBJ2-5 TRBV30 - CAWRLTGVKTQYF
TRBJ2-1 TRBV10-1 - CASGGDDNEQFF
TRBJ2-1 TRBV6-5 - CASRTSGLSYNEQFF
TRBJ2-2 TRBV2 - CASSLTSGRANTGELFF
TRBJ2-5 TRBV6-5 once CASSYGQGYQETQYF
TRBJ1-3 TRBV15 - CATSSDRGNTIYF
TRBJ2-1 TRBV30 once CAWSDGRVWNEQFF
TRBJ2-7 TRBV5-1 - CASSLAPGQFYEQYF
TRBJ2-6 TRBV11-2 - CASSPRFSGANVLTF
TRBJ1-5 TRBV4-2 - CASSQAGGAGFAQPQHF
TRBJ1-2 TRBV4-2 once CASSHNAGNYGYTF
TRBJ2-3 TRBV3-1/TRBV3-2 - CASSQGTGLFINTQYF
TRBJ1-1 TRBV7-9 - CASSRGGSNTEAFF
TRBJ1-2 TRBV4-2 - CASSPGTGVGYTF
TRBJ1-1 TRBV7-2 - CASSLSARGRTEAFF
TRBJ1-1 TRBV9 - CASSERNRTGRNTEAFF